The clone carrying this TCR beta chain has only a few counts. Its antigen is undetermined. In TCRdb, the 5' RACE reads were re-called with MiXCR into one record per CDR3 protein. The data hold around 770,000 distinct CDR3 sequences, with around 20% observed a single time. These data belong to a study of CD8 T cells in ankylosing spondylitis. CDR1 and CDR2 from the germline V gene are SGHTA and FQGTGA. The CDR3 runs 14 residues. V gave up 1 base and J gave up 9 bases, with 13 bases separating them. General study findings and limits: In ankylosing spondylitis blood, a motif of roughly eight highly homologous TCR beta variants appeared characteristic. Peripheral blood samples showed relatively rare disease-linked clones, and these clones were CD8+. Reportedly, significant enrichment of disease-linked clones occurred in matched ankylosing spondylitis synovial fluid.

The chain couples TRBV7-3 to TRBJ2-1; D perhaps matches TRBD2 (5 bases). This TCR was recovered from a male donor with ankylosing spondylitis. Source material: blood, either unsorted or a sorted T cell fraction (not recorded which). The DNA for the CDR3 is TGTGCCAGCAGCTTAAGTCCACTAGTCAGTGAGCAGTTCTTC. It specifies CASSLSPLVSEQFF.